This TCR beta chain was sequenced in a study of T-cell memory formation after mild COVID-19. Study details: The two donors had largely donor-specific TCR clusters.

Only a few counts were recorded for this clonotype. The authors produced TCR alpha and TCR beta cDNA libraries with sample barcodes and UMIs by 5'RACE using constant-segment primers. TCRdb processed the 5' RACE reads anew with MiXCR; each CDR3 protein has one entry. The repertoire holds around 47,000 distinct CDR3 sequences, with roughly 9% as singletons. This clonotype was obtained from an adult woman who had mild COVID-19 (a few samples of this study predate the infection). Cell type and time point are not known. The sample was PBMCs or a T cell subset sorted from them (not recorded which).

CDR3 DNA: TGTGCCAGCAGTTTTCAGGGTTCCACCTCTAGCACAGATACGCAGTATTTT. Amino acid sequence: CASSFQGSTSSTDTQYF. The gene calls are TRBV12-3 or TRBV12-4 and TRBJ2-3, with D perhaps matching TRBD1 (5 bases). Trimming removed 3 bases from V and 0 bases from J, with 16 bases in between. The CDR3 extends over 17 amino acids.